A selection of T cell receptor beta chains follows, all from one sample in a study of T-cell reconstitution after alpha-beta-depleted transplantation in children. MiXCR, run by TCRdb on the PCR reads, gives a single entry per CDR3 protein. The table records 500,000 to 750,000 distinct CDR3 sequences, 20% to 30% of them present only once. The sample here was PBMCs, taken before TCRalphabeta/CD19-depleted stem cell transplant. The receptors here all came from a boy under three years old with Wiskott-Aldrich syndrome, due to receive a stem cell transplant. Both conserved end residues are part of each CDR3. D genes are given only for firm matches. Rows may omit the clone size; those that give it use once, few, many or a size class.

j_call cdr3_length d_call clone_size v_call cdr3_nt cdr3_aa
TRBJ2-1 13 . . TRBV27 TGTGCCAGCAGTTTGGGCAGGGACGGTGAGCAGTTCTTC CASSLGRDGEQFF
TRBJ2-7 15 TRBD2 few TRBV27 TGTGCCAGCAGTTTATCTGCGGGAGGGCCCTACGAGCAGTACTTC CASSLSAGGPYEQYF
TRBJ1-4 16 TRBD1 . TRBV25-1 TGTGCCAGCAGTGAATACGGGCCAGGGGGAATGAAGAAACTGTTTTTT CASSEYGPGGMKKLFF
TRBJ2-1 15 TRBD2 . TRBV20-1 TGCAGTGCTAGAGGAAGGGGATCTAGCGGGAATGAGCAGTTCTTC CSARGRGSSGNEQFF
TRBJ1-5 20 TRBD1 . TRBV4-2 TGTGCCAGCAGCACCCACCGTGGGACAGGGGCTCTTTATAGCAATCAGCCCCAGCATTTT CASSTHRGTGALYSNQPQHF
TRBJ2-1 16 TRBD2 few TRBV20-1 TGCAGTGCTAGGGACGAGGGAGGGAGCTCCTACAATGAGCAGTTCTTC CSARDEGGSSYNEQFF
TRBJ2-7 15 TRBD2 few TRBV6-1 TGTGCCAGCAGTCAAACCGGGACTAGGGCCTACGAGCAGTACTTC CASSQTGTRAYEQYF
TRBJ2-5 15 . . TRBV20-1 TGCAGTGCTAGAGAGTGGGCAGGGGCTCAAGAGACCCAGTACTTC CSAREWAGAQETQYF
TRBJ2-3 17 TRBD2 . TRBV4-1 TGCGCCAGCAGCCAAGTTTCAGCGGGAGGACGCACAGATACGCAGTATTTT CASSQVSAGGRTDTQYF
TRBJ2-1 18 TRBD2 . TRBV7-2 TGTGCCAGCAGCTTAGTGCCCAGCGGGAGTGGGTCCTACAATGAGCAGTTCTTC CASSLVPSGSGSYNEQFF
TRBJ2-7 16 TRBD1 . TRBV18 TGTGCCAGCTCACCTTCCGCCGGGACAGGGGCCTACGAGCAGTACTTC CASSPSAGTGAYEQYF
TRBJ1-2 15 TRBD1 . TRBV20-1 TGCAGTGCTAGAGGGGTAACAGGGGCTAACTATGGCTACACCTTC CSARGVTGANYGYTF
TRBJ1-5 14 . . TRBV12-3/TRBV12-4 TGTGCCAGCAGTTTAAGACGGCAAAATCAGCCCCAGCATTTT CASSLRRQNQPQHF
TRBJ2-3 15 TRBD2 . TRBV10-3 TGTGCCTCAACACAAACTAGCGGGAGTACAGATACGCAGTATTTT CASTQTSGSTDTQYF
TRBJ2-3 16 TRBD2 few TRBV20-1 TGCAGTGCTAGAGATCCCCTAGCGGTGAGCACAGATACGCAGTATTTT CSARDPLAVSTDTQYF
TRBJ2-5 13 . . TRBV20-1 TGCAGTGCTAGTATCGGCGTTGAAGAGACCCAGTACTTC CSASIGVEETQYF
TRBJ2-1 13 . . TRBV30 TGTGCCTGGAGTGACCGAATTTACAATGAGCAGTTCTTC CAWSDRIYNEQFF
TRBJ1-4 15 TRBD1 once TRBV5-1 TGCGCCAGCAGCTCCCAGACAGGGGGCAATGAAAAACTGTTTTTT CASSSQTGGNEKLFF
TRBJ2-5 12 . many TRBV5-1 TGCGCCAGCAGCTTGGCCTCAGAGACCCAGTACTTC CASSLASETQYF
TRBJ1-1 16 . . TRBV1 TGCACCAGCAGCCAAGCACGGGACAGGACGAACACTGAAGCTTTCTTT CTSSQARDRTNTEAFF
TRBJ2-3 14 . few TRBV4-1 TGCGCCAGCAGCCAATTGCCTGGGACAGATACGCAGTATTTT CASSQLPGTDTQYF
TRBJ2-5 14 TRBD2 . TRBV20-1 TGCAGTGCTATCCCCCTCGCGGGAGAAGAGACCCAGTACTTC CSAIPLAGEETQYF
TRBJ2-7 15 TRBD1 . TRBV20-1 TGCAGTGCTAGAGGCCCGGGACAGGGCTGGGGCGAGCAGTACTTC CSARGPGQGWGEQYF
TRBJ2-1 15 TRBD2 . TRBV7-3 TGTGCCAGCAGCCCCTCCCGGGAGGCCTACAATGACCAGTTCTTC CASSPSREAYNDQFF
TRBJ2-1 17 TRBD2 . TRBV11-2 TGTGCCAGCAGCTTAGAGTTAGCGGGAGGCCTTCCCAATGAGCAGTTCTTC CASSLELAGGLPNEQFF